This T cell receptor (beta chain) comes out of a study of blood T cells in healthy people across ages. Every donor gave ten milliliters of peripheral blood. Primed by a sample-barcoded 5' primer and a J-beta primer mix, a second PCR proceeded for 7 to 11 cycles. TCRdb processed the 5' RACE reads anew with MiXCR; each CDR3 protein has one entry. The data contain 590,000 or so distinct CDR3 sequences, approximately 30% of them singletons. Findings of the study overall: Estimates of total diversity, which came from one million sequenced T cells, were considered to be underestimates. Correlation between TCR beta diversity and naive T cell percentage was strong.

About this clonotype: Its specificity is not known.

The V and J ends lost 2 bases and 4 bases respectively, with 16 bases between them. CDR1 is SGDLS, CDR2 YYNGEE, per germline. The length of the CDR3 is 16 residues. The sequence was obtained from a woman of 80 years or more in good health. The V and J genes are TRBV9 and TRBJ1-3; no clear D. Sequenced input: blood. In DNA, the CDR3 is TGTGCCAGCAGCGTCGGTCCCCCCGCCCCGGGAAACACCATATATTTT. This gives the protein CASSVGPPAPGNTIYF.